A selection of T cell receptor beta chains follows, all from one sample in a study of T cells in Graves' hyperthyroidism and ophthalmopathy. MiXCR, applied by TCRdb to the multiplex PCR reads, yields one record per CDR3 protein. The sample carries 50,000 to 60,000 distinct CDR3 sequences, 48% recorded once. Input material: blood. Every receptor here comes from a woman aged 45-65 years with Graves' ophthalmopathy. Each CDR3 is given with its conserved first and last residue. Expanded clones are given a class, and other clones once, few, many or no size at all.

j_call clone_size v_call cdr3_aa
TRBJ1-5 - TRBV20-1 CSARDGQGPQHF
TRBJ2-6 - TRBV20-1 CSAKIDLTF
TRBJ2-5 - TRBV7-2 CASSLPSTDAQYF
TRBJ2-1 - TRBV5-1 CASSLDPTYSEQFF
TRBJ2-5 - TRBV30 CAWRTSGTGGSWGETQYF
TRBJ1-2 many TRBV10-3 CAISESSAQSGQGAYGYTF
TRBJ2-7 medium-sized TRBV10-3 CAIKTDRGGYEQYF
TRBJ2-1 - TRBV29-1 CSVERGDATYNEQLF
TRBJ2-3 many TRBV20-1 CSAQGLAYSDEYTQYF
TRBJ2-1 many TRBV5-1 CASSLAPGRGMYEQFF
TRBJ2-3 many TRBV9 CASSVVGGGGSTDTQYF
TRBJ2-2 - TRBV28 CASRGFRELGELFF
TRBJ2-1 once TRBV19 CASSIVPASGGGWQHNEQFF
TRBJ1-6 many TRBV6-6 CASSEQGWSPLHF
TRBJ2-3 many TRBV7-6 CASSLWWRGRGSGADTQYF
TRBJ2-7 - TRBV20-1 CSARGPNGDTGELYF
TRBJ1-4 - TRBV20-1 CSANDGTAHEKLFF
TRBJ2-7 many TRBV20-1 CSARGPVFPHPYEQYF
TRBJ2-7 many TRBV12-3/TRBV12-4 CASSLVWTGSYEQYF
TRBJ2-3 many TRBV5-1 CASSLAGAGGLKDTQYF
TRBJ1-2 many TRBV3-1 CASSQVTYGYTF
TRBJ2-3 - TRBV9 CASSVGTGYTDTQYF
TRBJ2-5 few TRBV27 CASRRLGTQYF
TRBJ2-3 many TRBV7-2 CASSLAQGSTDTQYF
TRBJ1-3 - TRBV20-1 CSAGAGSTIYF
TRBJ1-1 - TRBV7-8 CASSFPGQQAFF
TRBJ1-5 - TRBV10-1 CASSEELGVTQHF
TRBJ1-5 many TRBV27 CASSFGRNNQPQHF
TRBJ1-1 once TRBV10-3 CASSYSTGNTEAFF
TRBJ1-1 many TRBV2 CASRRDRVWNTEAFF
TRBJ2-7 many TRBV19 CASSIAQGFDSYEQYF
TRBJ1-4 once TRBV19 CASRTPGQGDEKPSF
TRBJ2-3 many TRBV6-5 CASSYASGTDRDTQYF
TRBJ2-7 many TRBV20-1 CSARDPGLAGGEQYF
TRBJ2-7 many TRBV20-1 CSASGGGGYEQYF
TRBJ2-7 - TRBV7-6 CASSSGTSGLTYEQYF
TRBJ2-5 - TRBV6-2/TRBV6-3 CASRGASRTMETQYF
TRBJ1-2 - TRBV5-1 CASSLGFNYGYTF
TRBJ2-3 once TRBV10-2 CASRLAESTDTQYF
TRBJ2-3 many TRBV10-1 CASSDSNTQYF
TRBJ2-2 - TRBV9 CASSTRTGELFF
TRBJ2-1 many TRBV5-8 CASSLDPGTASSSYNEQFF
TRBJ2-5 many TRBV11-2 CASKRLLASQETQYF
TRBJ1-1 few TRBV7-9 CASSTGTNTEAFF
TRBJ2-2 medium-sized TRBV6-2/TRBV6-3 CASNPSGRDTGELFF
TRBJ2-2 many TRBV7-9 CASSPRTSRGELFF
TRBJ2-7 many TRBV12-3/TRBV12-4 CASSASGSGYEQYF
TRBJ2-5 many TRBV7-2 CASSSRADSGGAAETQYF
TRBJ2-1 - TRBV11-1 CASSSGTEGEQFF
TRBJ2-7 - TRBV12-3/TRBV12-4 CASSVTGGDEQYF
TRBJ2-3 many TRBV11-2 CASSHYTDTQYF
TRBJ2-1 many TRBV20-1 CSAGGGLEDEQFF
TRBJ2-1 - TRBV10-1 CASSERGNEQFF
TRBJ2-1 many TRBV6-2/TRBV6-3 CASSTGPSSYNEQFF
TRBJ1-5 - TRBV15 CATSRRDSEETQHF